A single sample is the source of the 21 T cell receptor beta chains below, sequenced in a study of OX40 agonist ivuxolimab in advanced cancers. To prepare the library, the immunoSEQ multiplex PCR assay was applied. In its TCRdb copy, this immuneACCESS table keeps in-frame sequences only and misses some clones. Where compared with another copy, unresolved V genes explain less than half of these, and the others have no known cause. For this sample there are roughly 95,000 clones; about nine tenths appear just once. Of the sample, 1.5% to 2.5% is held by the ten largest clones. Specimen: CD4+ or CD8+ T cells sorted from blood, collected in a trial of the OX40 agonist ivuxolimab. Receptor source: an adult with an advanced solid tumor such as melanoma, head and neck, liver or kidney cancer.

This chain uses TRBV5-1 with TRBJ1-2, with 9 bases aligning to TRBD1. This CDR3 has 14 amino acids. From germline, CDR1 is SGHRS and CDR2 YFSETQ. V lost 0 bases and J lost 7; bases outside the gene matches: 4. The CDR3 region has the DNA TGCGCCAGCAGCTTGGTACAGGGGGCGGTTGGCTACACCTTC. Translating gives CASSLVQGAVGYTF.

The J gene is TRBJ2-1, the V gene TRBV6-5; D possibly corresponds to TRBD2 (6 bases). The V gene lost 0 bases and the J gene lost 2 bases, with 8 bases spanning the gap. CDR1 is MNHEY, CDR2 SVGAGI, per germline. The CDR3 is 15 amino acids. Here the CDR3 reads CASSYSSGPYNEQFF. DNA of the CDR3: TGTGCCAGCAGTTACTCGAGCGGGCCCTACAATGAGCAGTTCTTC.

This chain connects TRBV4-2 to TRBJ1-2; possible D gene TRBD1, 6 bases. Trimming took off 1 base at V and 6 bases at J, with 18 bases between the two ends. Germline lookup yields CDR1 LGHNA and CDR2 YNFKEQ. The CDR3 length is 16 residues. The CDR3 loop reads CASSQVGLTGLDGYTF. DNA of the CDR3: TGTGCCAGCAGCCAAGTAGGTCTCACAGGGTTGGATGGCTACACCTTC.

This rearrangement joins TRBV9 to TRBJ2-3, with TRBD2 matching 10 bases. Germline V gene data show CDR1 as SGDLS and CDR2 as YYNGEE. The CDR3 is 17 residues long. The trim removed 0 bases at V and 0 bases at J, leaving 4 bases unmatched. CDR3 in DNA: TGTGCCAGCAGCGTAGAGGGACTAGCGCGTAGCACAGATACGCAGTATTTT. Residues: CASSVEGLARSTDTQYF.

The chain links TRBV7-3 to TRBJ2-2; 7 bases line up with TRBD2. The CDR3 consists of 16 residues. Trimming removed 5 bases from V and 0 bases from J; junction bases left unmatched: 6. In germline, CDR1 is SGHTA, CDR2 FQGTGA. DNA of the CDR3: TGTGCCAGCAGCCCATACCGGGGGGCGAACACCGGGGAGCTGTTTTTT. Translating gives CASSPYRGANTGELFF.

The sample holds one count of this clone. The rearrangement uses TRBV28 and TRBJ2-7; D is perhaps TRBD1 (5 bases). This CDR3 has 13 residues. The germline V and J ends were trimmed by 4 bases and 2 bases, with 9 bases remaining between them. CDR1 is MDHEN, CDR2 SYDVKM, per germline. CDR3 sequence reads: CASSWQGAYEQYF. The CDR3 DNA is TGTGCCAGCAGTTGGCAGGGCGCCTACGAGCAGTACTTC.

The V and J genes are TRBV5-1 and TRBJ2-5; tentatively, D is TRBD2 (6 bases). The J call is doubtful: the DNA matches TRBJ2-7 better. The germline CDR1 and CDR2 sequences are SGHRS and YFSETQ. The CDR3 consists of 16 residues. The CDR3 bases are TGCGCCAGCAGCCCCCTCCCTAGCGACAGCTCCTACGAGCAGTACTTC. Translation: CASSPLPSDSSYEQYF.

The V gene is TRBV5-1, the J gene TRBJ2-1; 7 nucleotides match TRBD1. The CDR3 consists of 14 residues. With 4 bases clipped from V and 5 bases from J, the junction kept 6 bases outside the gene matches. CDR1 and CDR2 (germline): SGHRS, YFSETQ. The CDR3 nucleotides are TGCGCCAGCAGCGTTACAGGGGATAACAATGAGCAGTTCTTC. Translating gives CASSVTGDNNEQFF.

The genes are TRBV4-1 and TRBJ2-2, with 16 bases identical to TRBD2. The CDR3 has 19 residues. V lost 5 bases and J lost 4; bases outside the gene matches: 10. Germline V lookup: CDR1 MGHRA, CDR2 YSYEKL. CDR3 bases: TGCGCCAGCAGCAAACCGGGACTAGCGGGAGGGCCGGGCACCGGGGAGCTGTTTTTT. It translates to CASSKPGLAGGPGTGELFF.

The rearrangement joins TRBV7-9 to TRBJ2-2; 12 bases are shared with TRBD2. Trimming cost V 5 bases and J 6 bases; bases outside gene matches: 7. Germline V gene sequence: CDR1 SEHNR, CDR2 FQNEAQ (reference sequence). This CDR3 is built from 16 residues. DNA of the CDR3: TGTGCCAGCAGCCAGACTAGCGGGAGTGTCCCCGGGGAGCTGTTTTTT. The encoded protein is CASSQTSGSVPGELFF.

The genes are TRBV5-1 and TRBJ2-3, with 14 bases lining up with TRBD2. The CDR3 covers 17 residues. Germline CDR1 is SGHRS and CDR2 is YFSETQ. Trimming at V came to 3 bases and at J to 3 bases, leaving 6 bases not matched to a gene. Written as DNA, the CDR3 is TGCGCCAGCAGCTGGACCGGGACTAGCGGGAGTACAGATACGCAGTATTTT. Translating gives CASSWTGTSGSTDTQYF.

V gene TRBV7-9 combines with J gene TRBJ2-1, with D hard to call. Trimming shortened V by 6 bases and J by 4 bases, and 7 bases separated the two germline ends. The CDR3 has 12 amino acids. From germline, CDR1 is SEHNR and CDR2 FQNEAQ (reference sequence). The CDR3 here is CASSQQYNEQFF. For the CDR3, the DNA is TGTGCCAGCAGTCAGCAGTACAATGAGCAGTTCTTC. Looking up the rest from reference TRBV7-9 and TRBJ2-1 gives the full variable domain: DTGVSQNPRHKITKRGQNVTFRCDPISEHNRLYWYRQTLGQGPEFLTYFQNEAQLEKSRLLSDRFSAERPKGSFSTLEIQRTEQGDSAMYLCASSQQYNEQFFGPGTRLTVL.

This clone was detected only once. The chain employs TRBV12-5 and TRBJ2-4, with D hard to call. V lost 3 bases to trimming and J lost 0 bases, with 12 bases between them. The CDR3 loop spans 16 amino acids. The V gene's germline CDR1 is LGHNT and CDR2 FRNRAP. The CDR3, as DNA: TGTGCTAGTGGTTTCGGACGGGCCGTAGCCAAAAACATTCAGTACTTC. Translation gives CASGFGRAVAKNIQYF.

A few counts support this clone. The genes are TRBV11-1 and TRBJ2-1; D perhaps matches TRBD2 (5 bases). V was shortened by 6 bases and J by 5 bases, with 17 bases between the two germline ends. CDR3 size: 15 residues. Germline assignment: CDR1 SGHAT and CDR2 FQDESV (reference sequence). The CDR3 region is CASSPGNSMDNEQFF. CDR3 nucleotide sequence: TGTGCCAGCAGTCCCGGGAACTCCATGGACAATGAGCAGTTCTTC.

The chain employs TRBV7-9 and TRBJ2-3, with 14 nucleotides matching TRBD2. The V gene end was trimmed by 5 bases and the J gene end by 1 base; junction bases not matched to a gene: 8. Germline lookup yields CDR1 SEHNR and CDR2 FQNEAQ (reference sequence). There are 18 residues in the CDR3. CDR3 DNA sequence: TGTGCCAGCAGCCGGGGACTAGCGGGAGACTCGGGCACAGATACGCAGTATTTT. Amino acid sequence: CASSRGLAGDSGTDTQYF.

The J gene is TRBJ2-1, the V gene TRBV6-1; D is perhaps TRBD1 (9 bases). V was cut by 8 bases and J by 1 base, with 15 bases left in between. The germline gives CDR1 MNHNS, CDR2 SASEGT. The CDR3 covers 15 residues. Here the CDR3 DNA reads TGTGCCAGCCGGGAGGGACAGGGATCCTACAATGAGCAGTTCTTC. Translating gives CASREGQGSYNEQFF.

The chain recombines TRBV6-4 with TRBJ2-7, with TRBD2 identical over 11 bases. Germline CDR1 MRHNA, CDR2 SNTAGT. The CDR3 loop spans 19 amino acids. V was pared by 3 bases and J by 0 bases, with 13 bases of the junction left unmatched. For the CDR3, the DNA is TGTGCCAGCAGTGATGCGAACGGACTAGCGGGCCTTGGCTCCTACGAGCAGTACTTC. As protein: CASSDANGLAGLGSYEQYF.

This clone was picked up a small number of times. The rearrangement uses TRBV10-1 and TRBJ1-5, with 7 bases fitting TRBD1. The germline gives CDR1 WNHNN, CDR2 SYGVQD (reference sequence). With 5 bases clipped from V and 3 bases from J, the junction kept 16 bases outside the gene matches. The CDR3 contains 18 residues. The CDR3 DNA is TGCGCCAGCAGTTTAAGAAACCGGGACAGAATTAACAATCAGCCCCAGCATTTT. As protein: CASSLRNRDRINNQPQHF.

The CDR3 spells CASSRDSYNEQFF. The CDR3, as DNA: TGCGCCAGCAGCCGGGACAGCTACAATGAGCAGTTCTTC. The J gene is TRBJ2-1, the V gene TRBV4-3; 7 bases fit TRBD1. The junction had 0 bases not matched to a gene; V was cut back by 4 bases and J by 3 bases. CDR1 and CDR2 from the germline V gene are LGHNA and YSLEER. This CDR3 spans 13 amino acids.

This clone occurred once. V usage is TRBV7-9 and J usage is TRBJ2-3; D remains unclear. CDR1 is SEHNR and CDR2 is FQNEAQ in the germline V gene (reference sequence). CDR3 length: 15 amino acids. Trimming removed 3 bases from V and 1 base from J, with 11 bases in between. The chain's CDR3 is CASSLELDGTDTQYF. The CDR3 DNA reads as TGTGCCAGCAGCTTGGAACTGGATGGCACAGATACGCAGTATTTT. Combining the CDR3 with reference TRBV7-9 and TRBJ2-3 gives the whole variable domain DTGVSQNPRHKITKRGQNVTFRCDPISEHNRLYWYRQTLGQGPEFLTYFQNEAQLEKSRLLSDRFSAERPKGSFSTLEIQRTEQGDSAMYLCASSLELDGTDTQYFGPGTRLTVL.

This chain joins TRBV10-2 and TRBJ1-1; tentatively, D is TRBD1 (6 bases). CDR3 length: 12 amino acids. In germline, CDR1 is WSHSY, CDR2 SAAADI. Trimming took off 6 bases at V and 4 bases at J, with 9 bases between the two ends. CDR3 protein: CASSRGGTEAFF. DNA for the CDR3: TGCGCCAGCAGCAGGGGTGGCACTGAAGCTTTCTTT.